Reported below is one T cell receptor beta chain. Its cognate antigen is unknown. The source of the sample is a study of CD8 T cells in Susac syndrome. Study-wide findings and caveats: The study conceded that its TCR sequencing and HLA analysis involved relatively few individuals.

The length of the CDR3 is 12 residues. Germline V gene lookup returns CDR1 DFQATT and CDR2 SNEGSKA (reference sequence). V lost 6 bases and J lost 3, with 11 bases in between. It was with random hexamers that 0.5 to 1 ug RNA was reverse transcribed. Amplification of TCR beta CDR3 was carried out by immunoSEQ multiplex PCR, which covered 54 Vbeta and 13 Jbeta segments. From the immunoSEQ multiplex PCR reads, TCRdb called clonotypes with MiXCR, one entry per CDR3 protein. The top ten clones hold about 0.08% of a sample with about 210,000 distinct CDR3 sequences, just under 95% of them seen once. Sequencing used CD4+ T cells from PBMCs. This TCR was recovered from a human donor with multiple sclerosis. The chain recombines TRBV20-1 with TRBJ1-2; TRBD1 might be the D (5 bases). The CDR3 region is CSAAAGDYGYTF. The CDR3 nucleotides read TGCAGTGCCGCGGCGGGGGACTATGGCTACACCTTC.